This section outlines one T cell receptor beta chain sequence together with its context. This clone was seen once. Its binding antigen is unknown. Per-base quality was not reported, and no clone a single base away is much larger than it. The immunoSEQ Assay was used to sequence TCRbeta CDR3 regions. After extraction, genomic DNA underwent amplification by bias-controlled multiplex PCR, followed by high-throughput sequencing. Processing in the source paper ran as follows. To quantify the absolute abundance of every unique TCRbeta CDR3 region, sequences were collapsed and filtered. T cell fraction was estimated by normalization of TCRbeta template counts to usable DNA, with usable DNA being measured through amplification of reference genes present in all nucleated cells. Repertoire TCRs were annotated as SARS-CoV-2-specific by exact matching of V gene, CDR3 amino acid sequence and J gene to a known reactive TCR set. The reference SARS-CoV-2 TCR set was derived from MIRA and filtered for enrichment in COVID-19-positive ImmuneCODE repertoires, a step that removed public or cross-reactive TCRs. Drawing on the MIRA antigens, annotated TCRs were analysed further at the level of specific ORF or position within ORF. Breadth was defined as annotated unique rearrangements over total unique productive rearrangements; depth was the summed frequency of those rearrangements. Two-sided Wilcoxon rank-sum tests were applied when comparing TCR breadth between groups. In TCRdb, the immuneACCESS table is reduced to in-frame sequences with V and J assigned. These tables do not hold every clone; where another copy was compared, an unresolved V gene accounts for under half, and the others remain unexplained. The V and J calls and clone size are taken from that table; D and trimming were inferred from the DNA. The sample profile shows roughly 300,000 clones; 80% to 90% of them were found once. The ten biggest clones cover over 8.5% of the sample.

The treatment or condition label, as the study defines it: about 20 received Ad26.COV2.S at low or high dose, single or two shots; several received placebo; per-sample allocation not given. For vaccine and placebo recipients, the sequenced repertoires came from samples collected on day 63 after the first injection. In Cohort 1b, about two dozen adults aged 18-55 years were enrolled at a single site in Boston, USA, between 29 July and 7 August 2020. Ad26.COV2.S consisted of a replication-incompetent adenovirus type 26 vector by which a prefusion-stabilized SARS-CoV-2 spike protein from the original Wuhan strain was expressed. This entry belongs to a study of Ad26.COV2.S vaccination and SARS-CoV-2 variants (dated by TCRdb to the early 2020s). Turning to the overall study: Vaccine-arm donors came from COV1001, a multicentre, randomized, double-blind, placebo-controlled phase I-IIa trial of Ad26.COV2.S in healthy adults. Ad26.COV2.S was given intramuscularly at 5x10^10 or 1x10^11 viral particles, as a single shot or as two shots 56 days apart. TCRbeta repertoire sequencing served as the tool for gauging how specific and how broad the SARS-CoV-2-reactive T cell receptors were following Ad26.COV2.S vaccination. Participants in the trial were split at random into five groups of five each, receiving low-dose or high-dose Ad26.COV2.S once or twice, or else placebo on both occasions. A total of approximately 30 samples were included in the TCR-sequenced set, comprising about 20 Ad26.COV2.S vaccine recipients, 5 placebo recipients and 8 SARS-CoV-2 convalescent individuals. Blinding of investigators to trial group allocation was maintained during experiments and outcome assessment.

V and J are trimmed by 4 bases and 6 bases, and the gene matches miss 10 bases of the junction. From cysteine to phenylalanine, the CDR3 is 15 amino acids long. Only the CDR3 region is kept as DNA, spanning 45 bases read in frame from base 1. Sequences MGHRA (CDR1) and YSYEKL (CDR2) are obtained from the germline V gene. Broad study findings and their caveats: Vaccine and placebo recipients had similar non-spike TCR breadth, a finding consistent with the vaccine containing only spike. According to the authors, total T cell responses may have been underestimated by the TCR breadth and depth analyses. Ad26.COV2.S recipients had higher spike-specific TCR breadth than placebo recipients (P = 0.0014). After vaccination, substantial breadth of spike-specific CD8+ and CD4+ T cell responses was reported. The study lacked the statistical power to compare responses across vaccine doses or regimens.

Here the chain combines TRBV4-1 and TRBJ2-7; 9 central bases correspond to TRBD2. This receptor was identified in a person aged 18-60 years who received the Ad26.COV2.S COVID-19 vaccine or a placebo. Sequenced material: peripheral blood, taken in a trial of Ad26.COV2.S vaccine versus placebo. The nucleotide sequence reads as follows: TGCGCCAGCAGCCCAACGGAGGGTAGCGGGGGCGAGCAGTACTTC. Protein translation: CASSPTEGSGGEQYF.